Included here is one T cell receptor beta chain sequence, with context. This record comes from a study of patients and donors after allogeneic stem cell transplantation. Via MiXCR, TCRdb re-called the RT-PCR reads, giving one row per CDR3 protein. The sample lists more than 55,000 distinct CDR3 sequences; more than 10% were seen once. The V segment lost 0 bases and the J segment 6 bases; nucleotides outside the gene matches: 2. This CDR3 is 16 amino acids long. Germline loops: CDR1 KGHSH, CDR2 LQKENI. This sequence joins TRBV18 and TRBJ2-3; TRBD2 matches 14 bases. This TCR derives from a human donor who was either an allogeneic HSCT recipient or a stem cell or donor lymphocyte infusion donor (not recorded which). It is not recorded whose cells these are; they may come from a transplant donor. Sequencing was carried out using blood, either unsorted or a sorted T cell fraction (not recorded which). Here the CDR3 DNA reads TGTGCCAGCTCACCACCGGGACTAGCGGGAGAGGATACGCAGTATTTT. It specifies CASSPPGLAGEDTQYF.